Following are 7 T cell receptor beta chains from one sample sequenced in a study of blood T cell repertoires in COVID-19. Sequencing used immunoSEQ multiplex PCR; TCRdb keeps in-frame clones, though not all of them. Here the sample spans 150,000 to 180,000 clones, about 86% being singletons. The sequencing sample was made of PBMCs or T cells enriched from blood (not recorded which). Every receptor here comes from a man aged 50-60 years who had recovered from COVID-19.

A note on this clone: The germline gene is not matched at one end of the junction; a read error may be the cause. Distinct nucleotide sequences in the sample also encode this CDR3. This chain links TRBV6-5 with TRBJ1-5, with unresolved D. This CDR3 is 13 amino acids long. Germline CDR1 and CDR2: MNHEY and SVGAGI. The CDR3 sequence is CASSYSSGQPQHF. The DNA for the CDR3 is TGTGCCAGTAGTTACTCTTCCGGGCAGCCCCAGCATTTT.

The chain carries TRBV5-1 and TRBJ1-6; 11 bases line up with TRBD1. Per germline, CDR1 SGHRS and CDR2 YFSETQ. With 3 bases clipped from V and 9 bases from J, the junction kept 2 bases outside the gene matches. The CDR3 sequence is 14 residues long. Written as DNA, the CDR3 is TGCGCCAGCAGCTCCGGGACAGGGGGTTCACCCCTCCACTTT. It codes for CASSSGTGGSPLHF.

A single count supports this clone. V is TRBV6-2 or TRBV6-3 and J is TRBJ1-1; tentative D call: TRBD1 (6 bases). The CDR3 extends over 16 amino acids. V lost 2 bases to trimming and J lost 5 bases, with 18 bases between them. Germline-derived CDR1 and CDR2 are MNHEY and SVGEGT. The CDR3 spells CASSYPRGGGRTEAFF. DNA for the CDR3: TGTGCCAGCAGTTACCCCCGGGGAGGGGGAAGGACTGAAGCTTTCTTT.

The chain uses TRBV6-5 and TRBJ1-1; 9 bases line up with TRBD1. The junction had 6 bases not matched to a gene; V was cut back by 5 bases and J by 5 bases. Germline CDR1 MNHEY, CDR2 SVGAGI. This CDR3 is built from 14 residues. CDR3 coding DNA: TGTGCCAGCAGTCCCGGGACAGGGTTGACTGAAGCTTTCTTT. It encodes CASSPGTGLTEAFF.

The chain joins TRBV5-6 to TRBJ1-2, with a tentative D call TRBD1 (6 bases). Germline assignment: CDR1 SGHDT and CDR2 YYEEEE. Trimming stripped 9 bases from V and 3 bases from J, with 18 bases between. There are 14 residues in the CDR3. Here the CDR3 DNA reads TGTGCCACGACTTACGGCGGGGGCGACTATGGCTACACCTTC. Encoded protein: CATTYGGGDYGYTF.

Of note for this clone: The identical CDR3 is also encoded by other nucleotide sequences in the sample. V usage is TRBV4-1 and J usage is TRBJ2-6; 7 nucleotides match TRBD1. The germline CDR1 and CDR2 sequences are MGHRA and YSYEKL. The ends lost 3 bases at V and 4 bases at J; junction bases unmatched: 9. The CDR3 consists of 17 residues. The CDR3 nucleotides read TGCGCCAGCAGCCAGGTCCTACAGGGGAGCGGGGCCAACGTCCTGACTTTC. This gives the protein CASSQVLQGSGANVLTF.

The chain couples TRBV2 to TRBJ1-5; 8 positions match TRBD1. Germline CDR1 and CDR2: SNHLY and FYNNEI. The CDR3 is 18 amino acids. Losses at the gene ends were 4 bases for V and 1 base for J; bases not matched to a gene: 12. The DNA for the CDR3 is TGTGCCAGCAGTGCTCCCAGGGGGCATGTGTCCAGCAATCAGCCCCAGCATTTT. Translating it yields CASSAPRGHVSSNQPQHF.